This is a list of T cell receptor beta chains from one sample in a study of cytomegalovirus exposure and HLA in healthy donors. The assay was immunoSEQ multiplex PCR, and TCRdb's table has in-frame clones only and misses some. The table has fewer than 150,000 clones, 15% seen once; the top ten hold 1.9%. Material: PBMCs. The receptors derive from a woman in her late teens or twenties in good health and CMV-seronegative. Both conserved end residues are part of each CDR3. The D gene is left open where the match is weak. Rows give clone size only sometimes, using once, few, many, or a class for an expanded clone.

clone size,D gene,V gene,J gene,CDR3 DNA,CDR3 protein
.,TRBD1,TRBV5-6,TRBJ2-7,TGTGCCAGCAGCGGACCGGCAGGGGGCAACTCCTACGAGCAGTACTTC,CASSGPAGGNSYEQYF
.,TRBD2,TRBV18,TRBJ2-1,TGTGCCAGCTCACCACCTAGCGGGGGTCACAATGAGCAGTTCTTC,CASSPPSGGHNEQFF
few,TRBD1,TRBV7-8,TRBJ2-1,TGTGCCAGCAGCCTACAGGGGCTTCACAATGAGCAGTTCTTC,CASSLQGLHNEQFF
.,TRBD1,TRBV27,TRBJ1-5,TGTGCCAGCAGTTCGTGGACAGGGGGGAATCAGCCCCAGCATTTT,CASSSWTGGNQPQHF
few,.,TRBV7-9,TRBJ1-5,TGTGCCAGCAGCCCTCTGCAAGCGGGACCCTCAAATCAGCCCCAGCATTTT,CASSPLQAGPSNQPQHF
.,.,TRBV27,TRBJ2-1,TGTGCCAGCAGTCATCTCGCGGGTAACTCCTACAATGAGCAGTTCTTC,CASSHLAGNSYNEQFF
few,.,TRBV12-5,TRBJ2-7,TGTGCTAGTGGTCCCCGGGACAGCGGGAGAAAGAACGAGCAGTACTTC,CASGPRDSGRKNEQYF
.,.,TRBV5-6,TRBJ2-2,TGTGCCAGCAGCTTGGGAGTGACAGGGAACACCGGGGAGCTGTTTTTT,CASSLGVTGNTGELFF
.,.,TRBV7-2,TRBJ1-2,TGTGCCAGCAGCTTGGGAACAGGGTACTATGGCTACACCTTC,CASSLGTGYYGYTF
.,.,TRBV6-1,TRBJ1-5,TGTGCCAGCAGTGCACGACAGTGGGATCAGCCCCAGCATTTT,CASSARQWDQPQHF
.,.,TRBV5-1,TRBJ2-6,TGCGCCAGCAGCTTGGCCACCCTCGGCTCTGGGGCCAACGTCCTGACTTTC,CASSLATLGSGANVLTF
few,TRBD1,TRBV2,TRBJ1-2,TGTGCCAGCAGTCGGGACAGTGATGGCTACACCTTC,CASSRDSDGYTF
few,.,TRBV6-5,TRBJ1-1,TGTGCCAGCAGTTACTCCGGGTCAGCTTTCTTT,CASSYSGSAFF
few,.,TRBV4-1,TRBJ1-2,TGCGCCAGCAGCCCCCAAACAGCTAACTATGGCTACACCTTC,CASSPQTANYGYTF
.,.,TRBV7-2,TRBJ1-4,TGTGCCAGCAGCTACCTGCCTGGGGCGGACGGATCAACTAATGAAAAACTGTTTTTT,CASSYLPGADGSTNEKLFF
.,.,TRBV30,TRBJ1-5,TGTGCCTGGAGTCGCGTAGGGAGTTCGCCCCAGCATTTT,CAWSRVGSSPQHF
.,.,TRBV19,TRBJ1-2,TGTGCCAGTAGTATACCAGTTAACTATGGCTACACCTTC,CASSIPVNYGYTF
few,TRBD1,TRBV13,TRBJ2-7,TGTGCCAGCAGCCCACACAGGGGAGCCTACGAGCAGTACTTC,CASSPHRGAYEQYF
few,.,TRBV27,TRBJ2-1,TGTGCCAGCAGGGAGGGGGGGGACGGCGGCTGGAGTGAGCAGTTCTTC,CASREGGDGGWSEQFF
.,TRBD1,TRBV19,TRBJ1-5,TGTGCCACCACAGGGGATGGCAATCAGCCCCAGCATTTT,CATTGDGNQPQHF
.,.,TRBV28,TRBJ2-1,TGTGCCAGCAGTTTGGTGGGAGACTACAATGAGCAGTTCTTC,CASSLVGDYNEQFF
few,.,TRBV30,TRBJ1-6,TGTGCCCTCGAGCGGGAGGGGGTAAATTCACCCCTCCACTTT,CALEREGVNSPLHF
.,TRBD1,TRBV4-1,TRBJ1-5,TGCGCCAGCAGCCAAGGAAAAGGGGGCCCCAATCAGCCCCAGCATTTT,CASSQGKGGPNQPQHF
.,.,TRBV5-1,TRBJ2-6,TGCGCCAGCAGCCTGATCCCCACAGGCTCCGGGGCCAACGTCCTGACTTTC,CASSLIPTGSGANVLTF
.,.,TRBV9,TRBJ2-7,TGTGCCAGCAGCCCCCGGGCGGGGTCTTACGAGCAGTACTTC,CASSPRAGSYEQYF
few,.,TRBV7-9,TRBJ2-7,TGTGCCAGCAGAGACACAGGGAGCCACGAGCAGTACTTC,CASRDTGSHEQYF
few,TRBD1,TRBV30,TRBJ1-2,TGTGCCTGTACCACAGGGGGCGGGGGTACTGGCTACACCTTC,CACTTGGGGTGYTF
.,TRBD1,TRBV7-8,TRBJ2-7,TGTGCCAGCAGCACTACACACAGGGGGCGCAAAGCATGGGAGCAGTACTTC,CASSTTHRGRKAWEQYF
.,TRBD2,TRBV15,TRBJ2-7,TGTGCCACCAGCAGGCCGGAAAGGACTAGCGGGAGATCCGAGCAGTACTTC,CATSRPERTSGRSEQYF
.,.,TRBV18,TRBJ1-1,TGTGCCAGCTCCCCGGGGAGGGAGAGGGCTGAAGCTTTCTTT,CASSPGRERAEAFF
.,.,TRBV9,TRBJ1-1,TGTGCCAGCAGCGTAGTAAGACAGATGAACACTGAAGCTTTCTTT,CASSVVRQMNTEAFF
few,.,TRBV28,TRBJ1-5,TGTGCCAGCAGTTTGGAGGGCAGATTGCTCAATCAGCCCCAGCATTTT,CASSLEGRLLNQPQHF
few,.,TRBV15,TRBJ1-2,TGTGCCACCAGCAGAGAGGCCAGGGAAAACTATGGCTACACCTTC,CATSREARENYGYTF
.,.,TRBV7-2,TRBJ2-7,TGTGCCAGCAGCTTAGCGGGGGCCTACTCCTACGAGCAGTACTTC,CASSLAGAYSYEQYF
few,.,TRBV5-6,TRBJ1-2,TGTGCCAGCAGCTTGCGCGGGTTCTATGGCTACACCTTC,CASSLRGFYGYTF
.,TRBD1,TRBV25-1,TRBJ2-7,TGTGCCAGCAGTGAGCTGTCCAGACAGGGGGTATCCTACGAGCAGTACTTC,CASSELSRQGVSYEQYF
few,TRBD1,TRBV19,TRBJ2-1,TGTGCCAGTAGTCCCCGGGACAGGGGCAATGAGCAGTTCTTC,CASSPRDRGNEQFF
.,TRBD1,TRBV30,TRBJ1-3,TGTGCCTGGAGCCAAGGACAGGGGGTTGGAAACACCATATATTTT,CAWSQGQGVGNTIYF
.,TRBD2,TRBV27,TRBJ2-1,TGTGCCAGCAGTTTAACGGGCGGGAGTCGTGAGCAGTTCTTC,CASSLTGGSREQFF
many,.,TRBV4-3,TRBJ2-7,TGCGCCAGCAGCCAAGAAATCGGGAACTCCTACGAGCAGTACTTC,CASSQEIGNSYEQYF
.,.,TRBV13,TRBJ2-4,TGTGCCAGCAGCCTAGAGGGCAGGGGGGCAGCCAAAAACATTCAGTACTTC,CASSLEGRGAAKNIQYF
few,.,TRBV30,TRBJ1-1,TGTGCCTGGAACAGTTACCCCGTGAACACTGAAGCTTTCTTT,CAWNSYPVNTEAFF
.,TRBD2,TRBV30,TRBJ2-5,TGTGCCTGCTGCGGGAGCATGGAGACCCAGTACTTC,CACCGSMETQYF
.,TRBD1,TRBV9,TRBJ2-5,TGTGCCAGCAGTCCCGTGGGGACAGGGCTCCAAGAGACCCAGTACTTC,CASSPVGTGLQETQYF